This paragraph reports one T cell receptor beta chain. This specimen belongs to a study of blood T cell repertoires in COVID-19. The CDR3 loop spans 15 amino acids. Sequencing used immunoSEQ multiplex PCR; TCRdb keeps in-frame clones, though not all of them. Among 300,000 to 400,000 clones listed, more than 70% were seen once. The chain combines TRBV21-1 with TRBJ1-1; TRBD1 is taken as the D call from the table, unchecked against the DNA. TRBV21-1 is described as a pseudogene. Sequencing used peripheral blood. The TCR sequence derives from a woman aged 45-65 years who had recovered from COVID-19. This CDR3 is CASSTNLHRAVRVCF. DNA of the CDR3: TGTGCCAGCAGCACCAACCTGCACAGGGCCGTTAGGGTTTGCTTT.